This T cell receptor beta chain was recovered during a study of CD8 T cells in Susac syndrome. Random-hexamer reverse transcription was applied to about 0.45 to 1 ug RNA. TCRdb passed the immunoSEQ multiplex PCR reads through MiXCR, listing each CDR3 protein once. The data hold around 140,000 distinct CDR3 sequences, with around 75% observed a single time. The CDR3 totals 14 residues. V lost 5 bases, J lost 6 bases, and 14 bases lay in between. The V gene's germline CDR1 is PRHDT and CDR2 FYEKMQ (reference sequence). Sequenced input: CD8+ T cells from PBMCs. V usage is TRBV13 and J usage is TRBJ2-1, with D maybe TRBD2 (5 bases). The sequence was obtained from a human donor with multiple sclerosis. Written as DNA, the CDR3 is TGTGCCAGCAGCGGGGAGACGGGGATCAATGAGCAGTTCTTC. As protein: CASSGETGINEQFF.